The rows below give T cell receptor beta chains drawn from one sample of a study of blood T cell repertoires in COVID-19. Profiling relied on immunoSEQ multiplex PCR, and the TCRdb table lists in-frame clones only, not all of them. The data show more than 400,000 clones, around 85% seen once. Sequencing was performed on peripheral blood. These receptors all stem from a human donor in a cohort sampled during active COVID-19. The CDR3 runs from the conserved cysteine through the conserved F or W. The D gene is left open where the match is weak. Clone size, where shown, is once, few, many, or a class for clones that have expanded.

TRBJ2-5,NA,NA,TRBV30,TGTGCCTGGAACGGGATTCAAGGACGAGAGACCCAGTACTTC,CAWNGIQGRETQYF
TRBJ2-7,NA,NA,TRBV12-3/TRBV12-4,TGTGCCAGCAGTTACGACGGGTACGAGCAGTACTTC,CASSYDGYEQYF
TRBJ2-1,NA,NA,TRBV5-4,TGTGCCAGCAGCTTGGGGGGGGAGGCCTCCTACAATGAGCAGTTCTTC,CASSLGGEASYNEQFF
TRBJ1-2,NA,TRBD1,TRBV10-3,TGTGCCATCAGCCTTCGGACAGGGGAGAATTATGGCTACACCTTC,CAISLRTGENYGYTF
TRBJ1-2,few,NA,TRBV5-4,TGTGCCAGCAGCTTGCGCGGGGCGTCTGGCTATGGCTACACCTTC,CASSLRGASGYGYTF
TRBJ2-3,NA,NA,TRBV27,TGTGCCAGCAGTTTGGCGGGGGCCTACACAGATACGCAGTATTTT,CASSLAGAYTDTQYF
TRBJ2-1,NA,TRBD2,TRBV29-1,TGCAGCGTCGCCCGGCGGGAGGGCCTCGATGAGCAGTTCTTC,CSVARREGLDEQFF
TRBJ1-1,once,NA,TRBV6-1,TGTGCCAGCAGTGAACTGGACACAGTGAACACTGAAGCTTTCTTT,CASSELDTVNTEAFF
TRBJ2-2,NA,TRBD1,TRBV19,TGTGGTACACAGGGGTACACCGGGGAGCTGTTTTTT,CGTQGYTGELFF
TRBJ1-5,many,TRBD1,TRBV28,TGTGCCAGCAGTTCTTCCGGGACAGGGTACCAGCCCCAGCATTTT,CASSSSGTGYQPQHF
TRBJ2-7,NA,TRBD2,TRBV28,TGTGCCAGCAGTCCAAGGGCTAGCGGGAGAGATGAGCAGTACTTC,CASSPRASGRDEQYF
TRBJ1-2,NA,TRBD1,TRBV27,TGTGCCAGCGCTGACAGGGGGCTTGTTAGTGGCTACACCTTC,CASADRGLVSGYTF
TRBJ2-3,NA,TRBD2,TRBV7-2,TGTGCCAGCAGCCACTCTAGCGGGAGTGAAGATACGCAGTATTTT,CASSHSSGSEDTQYF
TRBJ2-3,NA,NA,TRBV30,TGTGCCTGGAGTGTACGGGACACCACAGATACGCAGTATTTT,CAWSVRDTTDTQYF